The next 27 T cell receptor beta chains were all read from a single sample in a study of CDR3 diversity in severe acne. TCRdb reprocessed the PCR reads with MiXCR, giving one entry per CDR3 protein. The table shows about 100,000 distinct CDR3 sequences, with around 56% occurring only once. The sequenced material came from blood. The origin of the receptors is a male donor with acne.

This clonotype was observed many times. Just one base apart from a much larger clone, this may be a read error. The CDR3 nucleotides are TGTGCCAGCAACGACGACGGCTCTAATGAAAAACTGTTTTTT. This sequence encodes CASNDDGSNEKLFF. The V gene is TRBV28, the J gene TRBJ1-4; no clear D. The CDR3 has 14 residues. Germline assignment: CDR1 MDHEN and CDR2 SYDVKM. The V end was cut by 7 bases, the J end by 3 bases, with 12 bases between.

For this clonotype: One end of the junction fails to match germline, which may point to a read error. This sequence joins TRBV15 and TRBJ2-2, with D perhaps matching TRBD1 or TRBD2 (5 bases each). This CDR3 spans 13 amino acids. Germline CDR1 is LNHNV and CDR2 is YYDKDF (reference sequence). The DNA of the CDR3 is TGTGCCACCGAAGACAGAATCACCGGGGAGCTGCTTTTT. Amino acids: CATEDRITGELLF.

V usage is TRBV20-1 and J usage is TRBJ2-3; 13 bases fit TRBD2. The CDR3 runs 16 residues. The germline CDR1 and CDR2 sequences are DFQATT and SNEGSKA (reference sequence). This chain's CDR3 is CSGLAGVRPRADTQYF. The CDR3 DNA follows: TGCAGCGGACTAGCGGGAGTTCGCCCCCGTGCAGATACGCAGTATTTT.

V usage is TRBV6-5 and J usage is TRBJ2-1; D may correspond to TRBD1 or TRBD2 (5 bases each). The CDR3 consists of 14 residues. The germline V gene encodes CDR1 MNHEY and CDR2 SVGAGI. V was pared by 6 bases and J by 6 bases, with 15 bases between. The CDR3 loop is CASRPPGRLNEQFF. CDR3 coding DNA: TGTGCCAGCAGACCCCCGGGGCGCCTCAATGAGCAGTTCTTC.

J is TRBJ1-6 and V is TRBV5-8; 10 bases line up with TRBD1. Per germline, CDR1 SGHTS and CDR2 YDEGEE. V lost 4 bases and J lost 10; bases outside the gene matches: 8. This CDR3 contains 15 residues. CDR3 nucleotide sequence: TGTGCCAGCAGCGAGTGGGACAGGGGAGGATCACCCCTCCACTTT. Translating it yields CASSEWDRGGSPLHF.

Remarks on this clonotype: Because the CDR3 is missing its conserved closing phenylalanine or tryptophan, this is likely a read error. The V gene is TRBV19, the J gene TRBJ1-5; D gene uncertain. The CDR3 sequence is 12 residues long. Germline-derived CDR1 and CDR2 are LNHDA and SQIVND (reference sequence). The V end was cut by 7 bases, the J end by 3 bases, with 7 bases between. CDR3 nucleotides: TGTGCCAGTAAAAGGGTCAATCAGCCCCAGCATTCT. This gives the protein CASKRVNQPQHS.

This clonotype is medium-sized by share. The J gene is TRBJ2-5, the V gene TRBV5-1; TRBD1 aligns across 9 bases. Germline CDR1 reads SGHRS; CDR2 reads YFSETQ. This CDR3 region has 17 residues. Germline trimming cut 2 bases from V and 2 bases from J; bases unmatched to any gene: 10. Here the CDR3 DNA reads TGCGCCAGCAGCTTTCGACCCACCGGGACAGGGCAAGAGACCCAGTACTTC. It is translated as CASSFRPTGTGQETQYF.

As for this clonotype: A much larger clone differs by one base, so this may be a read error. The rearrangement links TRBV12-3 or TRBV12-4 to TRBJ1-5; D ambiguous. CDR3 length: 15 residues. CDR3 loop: CASSSSGRNNQPQHF. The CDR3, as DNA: TGCGCCAGCAGCTCGTCGGGCAGAAACAATCAGCCCCAGCATTTT.

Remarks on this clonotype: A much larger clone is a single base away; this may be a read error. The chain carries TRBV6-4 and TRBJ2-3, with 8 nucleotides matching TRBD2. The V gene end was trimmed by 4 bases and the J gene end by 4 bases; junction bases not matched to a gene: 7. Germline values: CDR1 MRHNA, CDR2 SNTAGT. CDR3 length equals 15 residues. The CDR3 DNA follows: TGTGCCAGCAGTGGCGAAAGCGGGAGCGCAGATACGCAGTATTTT. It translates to CASSGESGSADTQYF.

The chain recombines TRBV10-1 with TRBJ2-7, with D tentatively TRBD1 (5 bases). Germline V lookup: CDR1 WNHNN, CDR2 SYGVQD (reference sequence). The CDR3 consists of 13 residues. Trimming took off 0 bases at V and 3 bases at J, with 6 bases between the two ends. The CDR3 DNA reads TGCGCCAGCAGTGAGTCAAGGGGCTACGAGCAGTACTTC. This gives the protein CASSESRGYEQYF.

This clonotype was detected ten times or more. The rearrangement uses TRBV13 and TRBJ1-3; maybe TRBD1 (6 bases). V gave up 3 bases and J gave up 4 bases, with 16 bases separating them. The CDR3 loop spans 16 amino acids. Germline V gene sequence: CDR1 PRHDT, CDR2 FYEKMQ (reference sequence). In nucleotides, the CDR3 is TGTGCCAGCAGCTTTGTCCATGGGACATCCGGAAACACCATATATTTT. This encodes CASSFVHGTSGNTIYF.

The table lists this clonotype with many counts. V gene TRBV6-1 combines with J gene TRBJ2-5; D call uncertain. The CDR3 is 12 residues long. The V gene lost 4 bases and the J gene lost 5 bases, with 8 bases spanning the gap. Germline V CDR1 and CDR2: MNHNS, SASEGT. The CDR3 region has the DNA TGTGCCAGCAGTGTAGAGTGGGAGACCCAGTACTTC. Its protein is CASSVEWETQYF.

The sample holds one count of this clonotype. DNA for the CDR3: TGTGCCAGCAGTTTTGGGTCGCCAGCGGGGGCCTACGAGCAGTACTTC. Its translation is CASSFGSPAGAYEQYF. V gene TRBV27 combines with J gene TRBJ2-7; 8 bases are shared with TRBD2. V gave up 3 bases and J gave up 2 bases; unmatched junction bases: 9. Germline loops: CDR1 MNHEY, CDR2 SMNVEV (reference sequence). The CDR3 totals 16 residues.

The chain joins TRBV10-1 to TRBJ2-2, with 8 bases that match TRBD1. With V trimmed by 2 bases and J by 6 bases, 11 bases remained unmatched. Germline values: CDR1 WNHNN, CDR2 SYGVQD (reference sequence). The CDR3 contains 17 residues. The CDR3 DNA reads TGCGCCAGCAGTGAGGATTGGACAGGGCCGAATTCCGGGGAGCTGTTTTTT. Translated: CASSEDWTGPNSGELFF.

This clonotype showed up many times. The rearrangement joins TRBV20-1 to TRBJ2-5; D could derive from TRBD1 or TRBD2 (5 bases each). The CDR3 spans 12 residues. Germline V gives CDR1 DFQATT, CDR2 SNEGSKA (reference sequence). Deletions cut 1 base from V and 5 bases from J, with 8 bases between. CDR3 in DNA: TGCAGTGCTAGAGCTGAGGGGGAGACCCAGTACTTC. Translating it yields CSARAEGETQYF.

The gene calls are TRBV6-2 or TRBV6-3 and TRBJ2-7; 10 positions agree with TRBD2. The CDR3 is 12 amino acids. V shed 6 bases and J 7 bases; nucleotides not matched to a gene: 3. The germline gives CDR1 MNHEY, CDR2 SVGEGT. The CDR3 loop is CASRAGGGEQYF. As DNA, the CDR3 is TGTGCCAGCAGAGCGGGAGGGGGGGAGCAGTACTTC.

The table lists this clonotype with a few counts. CDR3 loop: CASRPLRGNNEQFF. The CDR3 nucleotides read TGTGCCAGCCGCCCTCTCAGGGGGAACAATGAGCAGTTCTTC. This chain joins TRBV11-2 and TRBJ2-1, with 7 bases aligning to TRBD1. Germline V gives CDR1 SGHAT, CDR2 FQNNGV. J was trimmed by 5 bases and V by 8 bases; bases with no gene match: 9. The CDR3 runs to 14 residues.

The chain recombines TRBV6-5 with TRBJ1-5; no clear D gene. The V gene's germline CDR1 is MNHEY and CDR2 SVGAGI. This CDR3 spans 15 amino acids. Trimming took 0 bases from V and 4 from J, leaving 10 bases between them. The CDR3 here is CASSYSTGENQPQHF. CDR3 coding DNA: TGTGCCAGCAGTTACTCGACGGGAGAGAATCAGCCCCAGCATTTT.

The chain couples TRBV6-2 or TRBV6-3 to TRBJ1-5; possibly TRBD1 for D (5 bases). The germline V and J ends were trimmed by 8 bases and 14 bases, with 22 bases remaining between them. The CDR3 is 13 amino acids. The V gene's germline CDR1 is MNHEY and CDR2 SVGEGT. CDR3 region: CASSHRGRSYEHF. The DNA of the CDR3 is TGTGCCAGCTCCCACCGGGGGAGGTCCTACGAGCATTTT.

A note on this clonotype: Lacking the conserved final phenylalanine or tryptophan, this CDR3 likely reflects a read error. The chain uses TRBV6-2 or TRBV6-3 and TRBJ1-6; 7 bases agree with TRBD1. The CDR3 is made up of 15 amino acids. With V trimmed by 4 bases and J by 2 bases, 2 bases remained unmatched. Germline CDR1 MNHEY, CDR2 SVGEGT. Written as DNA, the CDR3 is TGTGCCAGCAGTTCGGGACAGCCCTATAATTCACCCCTCCACTCT. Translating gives CASSSGQPYNSPLHS.

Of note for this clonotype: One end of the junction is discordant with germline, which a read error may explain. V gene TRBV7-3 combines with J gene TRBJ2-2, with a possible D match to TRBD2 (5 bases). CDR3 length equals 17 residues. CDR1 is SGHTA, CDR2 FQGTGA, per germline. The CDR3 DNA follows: TGTGCCAGCAGCCTAACCCACAGCGGAGGTGGCACCGGGGAGCTGTTTTTT. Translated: CASSLTHSGGGTGELFF.

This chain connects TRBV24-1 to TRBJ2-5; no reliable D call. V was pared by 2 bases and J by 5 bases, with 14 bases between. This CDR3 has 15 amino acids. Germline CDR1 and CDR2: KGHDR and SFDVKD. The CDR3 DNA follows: TGTGCCACCAGTGATTCCGACTGGGCGGCGGAGACCCAGTACTTC. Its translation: CATSDSDWAAETQYF.

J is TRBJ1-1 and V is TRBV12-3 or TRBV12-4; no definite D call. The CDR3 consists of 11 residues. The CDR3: CATMSNTEAFF. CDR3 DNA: TGTGCTACAATGTCGAACACTGAAGCTTTCTTT.

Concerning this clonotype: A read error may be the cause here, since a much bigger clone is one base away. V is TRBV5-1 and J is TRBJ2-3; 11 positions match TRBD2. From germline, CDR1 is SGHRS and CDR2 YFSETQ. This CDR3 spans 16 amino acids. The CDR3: CASSLGLAGGIDTRYF. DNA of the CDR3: TGCGCCAGCAGCTTGGGGCTAGCGGGGGGAATAGATACGCGGTATTTT.

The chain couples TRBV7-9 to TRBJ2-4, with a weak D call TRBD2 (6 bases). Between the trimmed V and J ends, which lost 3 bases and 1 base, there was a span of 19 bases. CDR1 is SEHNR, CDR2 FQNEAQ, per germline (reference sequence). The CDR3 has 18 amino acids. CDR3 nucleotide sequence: TGTGCCAGCAGCTTTTTTGGCCCCGGGGGTGAGGCCAAAAACATTCAGTACTTC. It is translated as CASSFFGPGGEAKNIQYF.

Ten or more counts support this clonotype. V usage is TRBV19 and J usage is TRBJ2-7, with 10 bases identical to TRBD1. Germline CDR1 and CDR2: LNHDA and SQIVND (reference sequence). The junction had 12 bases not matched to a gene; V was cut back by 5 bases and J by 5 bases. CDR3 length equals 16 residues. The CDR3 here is CASSSPPGDRGHEQYF. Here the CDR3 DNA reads TGTGCCAGTAGTTCACCTCCGGGGGACAGGGGCCACGAGCAGTACTTC.

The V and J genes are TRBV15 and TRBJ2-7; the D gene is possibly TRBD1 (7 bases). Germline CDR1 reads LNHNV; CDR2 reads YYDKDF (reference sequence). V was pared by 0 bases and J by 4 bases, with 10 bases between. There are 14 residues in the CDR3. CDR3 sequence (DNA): TGTGCCACCAGCAGAGATGCAGGGGGGTACGAGCAGTACTTC. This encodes CATSRDAGGYEQYF. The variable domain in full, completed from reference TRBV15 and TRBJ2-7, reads DAMVIQNPRYQVTQFGKPVTLSCSQTLNHNVMYWYQQKSSQAPKLLFHYYDKDFNNEADTPDNFQSRRPNTSFCFLDIRSPGLGDTAMYLCATSRDAGGYEQYFGPGTRLTVT.